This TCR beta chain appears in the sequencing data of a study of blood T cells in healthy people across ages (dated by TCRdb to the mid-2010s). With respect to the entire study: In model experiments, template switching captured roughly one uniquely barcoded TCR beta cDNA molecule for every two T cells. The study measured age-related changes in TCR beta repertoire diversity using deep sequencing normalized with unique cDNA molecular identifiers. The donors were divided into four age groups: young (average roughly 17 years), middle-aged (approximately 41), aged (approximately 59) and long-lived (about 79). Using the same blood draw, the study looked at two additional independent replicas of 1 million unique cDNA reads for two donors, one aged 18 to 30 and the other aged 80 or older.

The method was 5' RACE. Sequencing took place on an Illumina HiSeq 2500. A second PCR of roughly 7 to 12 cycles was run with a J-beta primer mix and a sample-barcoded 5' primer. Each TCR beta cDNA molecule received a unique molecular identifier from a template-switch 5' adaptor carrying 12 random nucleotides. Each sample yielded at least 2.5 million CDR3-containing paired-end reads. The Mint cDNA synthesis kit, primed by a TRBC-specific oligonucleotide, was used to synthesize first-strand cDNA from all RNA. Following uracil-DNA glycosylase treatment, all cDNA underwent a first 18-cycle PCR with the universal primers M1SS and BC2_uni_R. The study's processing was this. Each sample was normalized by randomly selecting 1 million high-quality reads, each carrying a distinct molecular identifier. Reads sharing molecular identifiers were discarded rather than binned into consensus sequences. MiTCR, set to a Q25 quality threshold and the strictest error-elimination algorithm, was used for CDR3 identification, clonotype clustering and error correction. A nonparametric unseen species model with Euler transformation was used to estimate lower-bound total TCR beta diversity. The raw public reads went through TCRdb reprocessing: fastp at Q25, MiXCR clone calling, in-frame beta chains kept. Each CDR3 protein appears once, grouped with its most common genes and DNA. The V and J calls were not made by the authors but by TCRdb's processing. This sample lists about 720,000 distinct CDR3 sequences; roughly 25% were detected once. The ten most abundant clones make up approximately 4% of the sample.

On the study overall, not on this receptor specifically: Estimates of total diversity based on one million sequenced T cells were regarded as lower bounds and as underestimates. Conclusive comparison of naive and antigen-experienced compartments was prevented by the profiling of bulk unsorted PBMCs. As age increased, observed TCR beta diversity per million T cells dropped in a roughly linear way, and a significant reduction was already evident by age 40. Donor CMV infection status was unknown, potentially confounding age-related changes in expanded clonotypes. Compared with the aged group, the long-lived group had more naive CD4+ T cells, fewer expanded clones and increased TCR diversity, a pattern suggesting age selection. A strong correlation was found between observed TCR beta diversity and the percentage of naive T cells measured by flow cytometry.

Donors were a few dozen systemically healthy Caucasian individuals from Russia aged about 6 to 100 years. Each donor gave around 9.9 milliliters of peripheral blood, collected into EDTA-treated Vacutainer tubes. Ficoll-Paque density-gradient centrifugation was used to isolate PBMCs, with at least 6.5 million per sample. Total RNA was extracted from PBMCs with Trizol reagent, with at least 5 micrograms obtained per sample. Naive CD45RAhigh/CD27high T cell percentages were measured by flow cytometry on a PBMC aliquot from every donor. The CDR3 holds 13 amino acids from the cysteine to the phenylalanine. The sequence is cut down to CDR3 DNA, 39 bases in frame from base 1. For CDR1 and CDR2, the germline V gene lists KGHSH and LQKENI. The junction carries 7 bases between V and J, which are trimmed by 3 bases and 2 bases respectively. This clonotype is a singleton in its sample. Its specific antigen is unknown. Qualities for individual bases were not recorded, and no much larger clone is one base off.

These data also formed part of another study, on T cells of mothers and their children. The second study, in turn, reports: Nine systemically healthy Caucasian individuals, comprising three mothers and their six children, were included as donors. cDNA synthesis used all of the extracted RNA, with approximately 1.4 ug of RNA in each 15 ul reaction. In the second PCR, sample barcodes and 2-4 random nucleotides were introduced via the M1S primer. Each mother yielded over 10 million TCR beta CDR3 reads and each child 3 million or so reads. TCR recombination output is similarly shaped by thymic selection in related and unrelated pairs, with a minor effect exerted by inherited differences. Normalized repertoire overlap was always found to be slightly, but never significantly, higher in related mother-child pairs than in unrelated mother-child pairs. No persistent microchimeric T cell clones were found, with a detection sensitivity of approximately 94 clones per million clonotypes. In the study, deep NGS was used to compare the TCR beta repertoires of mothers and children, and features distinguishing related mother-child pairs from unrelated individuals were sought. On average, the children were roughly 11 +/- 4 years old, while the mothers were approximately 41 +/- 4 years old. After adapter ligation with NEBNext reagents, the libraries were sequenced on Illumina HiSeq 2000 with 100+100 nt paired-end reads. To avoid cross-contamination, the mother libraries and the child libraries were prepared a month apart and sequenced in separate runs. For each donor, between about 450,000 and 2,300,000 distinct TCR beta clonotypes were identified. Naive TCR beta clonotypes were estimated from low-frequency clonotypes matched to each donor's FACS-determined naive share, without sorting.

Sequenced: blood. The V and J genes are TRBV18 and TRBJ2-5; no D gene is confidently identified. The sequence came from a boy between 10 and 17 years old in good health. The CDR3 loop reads CASSPAVQETQYF. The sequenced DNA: TGTGCCAGCTCACCGGCAGTTCAAGAGACCCAGTACTTC.